This T cell receptor (beta chain) was retrieved from a study of cytomegalovirus exposure and HLA in healthy donors. Trimming left V 6 bases short and J 8 bases short, with 22 bases between. This CDR3 is built from 16 residues. The germline gives CDR1 MNHEY, CDR2 SMNVEV (reference sequence). Primers for the PCR totalled 60 Vbeta and 13 Jbeta. Assay: immunoSEQ multiplex PCR; the TCRdb copy retains only in-frame clones and omits some. The repertoire includes about 180,000 clones, about 80% of them detected once, and approximately 1.3% sits in the top ten. The rearrangement links TRBV27 to TRBJ1-4; D gene unclear. Sequencing was done on a sample of PBMCs. This TCR came from a young man in good health and CMV-seronegative. This chain's CDR3 is CASSQLISSVSEKLFF. The CDR3, as DNA: TGTGCCAGCAGCCAACTGATTTCTTCGGTGTCCGAAAAACTGTTTTTT. Based on the CDR3 plus reference TRBV27 and TRBJ1-4, the full variable domain is EAQVTQNPRYLITVTGKKLTVTCSQNMNHEYMSWYRQDPGLGLRQIYYSMNVEVTDKGDVPEGYKVSRKEKRNFPLILESPSPNQTSLYFCASSQLISSVSEKLFFGSGTQLSVL.